This T cell receptor (beta chain) is drawn from a study of CD8+CD57+ T cells in acquired aplastic anemia. The CDR3 length is 13 residues. In germline, CDR1 is SGHTA, CDR2 FQGTGA. Comment on this clonotype: A clone one base away is much larger, so this may be a read error.

Sequencing involved patients with CD8+CD57+ cell expansion previously shown by flow cytometry. For CDR3 and TCR beta VDJ profiling, genomic DNA was the template used. TCRdb ran MiXCR on the reads and lists one entry per CDR3 protein. The data contain hundreds of thousands of distinct CDR3 sequences, about a third of them seen just once; the ten biggest clones take up 0.8% to 0.85%. This receptor was taken from a human donor with aplastic anemia. The rearrangement uses TRBV7-3 and TRBJ1-4; the D is unclear. Material: sorted CD4+, CD8+, or CD8+CD57+ T cells (not recorded which) from PBMCs. This chain's CDR3 is CAGSLKPVEKLFF. The CDR3 DNA reads TGTGCCGGCAGCTTAAAACCTGTGGAAAAACTGTTTTTT.